This T cell receptor (beta chain) was recovered during a study of blood T cell repertoires in COVID-19. Between the trimmed V and J ends, which lost 6 bases and 4 bases, there was a span of 18 bases. This CDR3 comprises 15 residues. CDR1 and CDR2 from the germline V gene are SEHNR and FQNEAQ (reference sequence). Here immunoSEQ multiplex PCR was the method, and the copy in TCRdb shows in-frame clones only, minus some. Among about 200,000 clones, approximately 85% were seen once, and the ten largest hold under 2.5%. Followed over time, Seattle patients had been enrolled while infection was active. The sequence came from a woman between 65 and 79 years old with COVID-19, enrolled during active disease. This sequence joins TRBV7-9 and TRBJ1-1; D unresolved. The sample was peripheral blood. Here the CDR3 reads CASRSFSSPGTEAFF. In DNA form, the CDR3 reads TGTGCCAGCAGGTCCTTTTCATCCCCCGGCACTGAAGCTTTCTTT. The entire variable domain, with the rest obtained from reference TRBV7-9 and TRBJ1-1, is as follows: DTGVSQNPRHKITKRGQNVTFRCDPISEHNRLYWYRQTLGQGPEFLTYFQNEAQLEKSRLLSDRFSAERPKGSFSTLEIQRTEQGDSAMYLCASRSFSSPGTEAFFGQGTRLTVV.